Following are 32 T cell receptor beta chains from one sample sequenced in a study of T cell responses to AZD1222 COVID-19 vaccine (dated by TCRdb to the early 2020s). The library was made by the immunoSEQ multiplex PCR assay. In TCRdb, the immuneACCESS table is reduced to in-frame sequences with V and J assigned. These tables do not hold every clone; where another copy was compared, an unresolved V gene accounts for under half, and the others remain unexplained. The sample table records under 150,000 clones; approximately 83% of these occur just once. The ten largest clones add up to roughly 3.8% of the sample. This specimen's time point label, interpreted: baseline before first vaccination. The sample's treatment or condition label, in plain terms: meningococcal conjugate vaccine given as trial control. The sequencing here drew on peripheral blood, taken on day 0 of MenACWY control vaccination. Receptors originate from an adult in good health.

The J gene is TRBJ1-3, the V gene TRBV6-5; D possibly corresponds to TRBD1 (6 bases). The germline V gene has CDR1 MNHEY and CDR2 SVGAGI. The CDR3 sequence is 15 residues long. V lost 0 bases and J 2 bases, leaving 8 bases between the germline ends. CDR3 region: CASSYSRDTGNTIYF. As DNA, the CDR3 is TGTGCCAGCAGTTACTCCCGGGACACTGGAAACACCATATATTTT.

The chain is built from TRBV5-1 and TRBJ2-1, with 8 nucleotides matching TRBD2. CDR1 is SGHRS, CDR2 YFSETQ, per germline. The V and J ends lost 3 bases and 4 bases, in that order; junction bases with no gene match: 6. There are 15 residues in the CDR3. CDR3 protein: CASSSIAGRYNEQFF. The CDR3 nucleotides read TGCGCCAGCAGCTCAATAGCGGGGAGGTACAATGAGCAGTTCTTC.

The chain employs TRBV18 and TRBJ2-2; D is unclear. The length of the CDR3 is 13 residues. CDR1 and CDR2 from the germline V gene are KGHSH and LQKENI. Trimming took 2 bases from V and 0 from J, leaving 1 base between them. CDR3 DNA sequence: TGTGCCAGCTCACCAGCGAACACCGGGGAGCTGTTTTTT. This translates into CASSPANTGELFF.

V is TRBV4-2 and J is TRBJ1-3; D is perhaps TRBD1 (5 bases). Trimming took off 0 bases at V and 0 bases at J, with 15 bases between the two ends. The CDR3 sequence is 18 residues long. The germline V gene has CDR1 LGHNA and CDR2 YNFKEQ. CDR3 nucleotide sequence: TGTGCCAGCAGCCAAGACAGGAGGGGAGTGGGCTCTGGAAACACCATATATTTT. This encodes CASSQDRRGVGSGNTIYF.

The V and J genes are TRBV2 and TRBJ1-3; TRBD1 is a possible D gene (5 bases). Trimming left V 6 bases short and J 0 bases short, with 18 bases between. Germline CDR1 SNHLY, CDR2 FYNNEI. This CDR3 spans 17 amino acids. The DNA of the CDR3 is TGTGCCAGCAGCCCAGAGACAGTCGCTAACTCTGGAAACACCATATATTTT. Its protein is CASSPETVANSGNTIYF.

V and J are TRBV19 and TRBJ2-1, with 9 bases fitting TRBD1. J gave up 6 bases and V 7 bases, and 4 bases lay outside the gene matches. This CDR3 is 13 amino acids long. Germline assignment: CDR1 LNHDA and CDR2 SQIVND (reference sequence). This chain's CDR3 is CASTSTGGNEQFF. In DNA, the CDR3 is TGTGCCAGTACGTCGACAGGGGGCAATGAGCAGTTCTTC. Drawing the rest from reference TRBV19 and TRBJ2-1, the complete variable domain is DGGITQSPKYLFRKEGQNVTLSCEQNLNHDAMYWYRQDPGQGLRLIYYSQIVNDFQKGDIAEGYSVSREKKESFPLTVTSAQKNPTAFYLCASTSTGGNEQFFGPGTRLTVL.

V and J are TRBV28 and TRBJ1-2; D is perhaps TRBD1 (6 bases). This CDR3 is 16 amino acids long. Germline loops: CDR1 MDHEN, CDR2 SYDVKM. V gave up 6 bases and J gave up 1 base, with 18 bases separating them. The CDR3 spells CASSPTGFSNNYGYTF. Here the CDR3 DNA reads TGTGCCAGCAGCCCGACAGGCTTTTCAAATAACTATGGCTACACCTTC.

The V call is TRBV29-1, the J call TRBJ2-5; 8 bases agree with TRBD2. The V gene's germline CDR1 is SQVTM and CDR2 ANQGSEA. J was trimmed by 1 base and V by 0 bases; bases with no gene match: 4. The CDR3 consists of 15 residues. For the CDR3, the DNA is TGCAGCGTTGAAGAGCAGCGGGGGAGCCAAGAGACCCAGTACTTC. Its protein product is CSVEEQRGSQETQYF.

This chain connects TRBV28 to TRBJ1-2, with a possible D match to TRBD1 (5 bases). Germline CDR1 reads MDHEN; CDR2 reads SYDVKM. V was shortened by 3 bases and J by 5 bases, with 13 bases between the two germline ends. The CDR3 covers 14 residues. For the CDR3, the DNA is TGTGCCAGCAGTTTTGGCATGGCAGGGTATGGCTACACCTTC. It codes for CASSFGMAGYGYTF.

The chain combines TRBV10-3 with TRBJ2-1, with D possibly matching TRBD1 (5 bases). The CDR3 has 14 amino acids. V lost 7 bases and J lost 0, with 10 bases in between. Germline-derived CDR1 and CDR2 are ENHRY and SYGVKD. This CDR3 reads CAIKGVSSYNEQFF. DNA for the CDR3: TGTGCCATCAAAGGGGTGAGCTCCTACAATGAGCAGTTCTTC.

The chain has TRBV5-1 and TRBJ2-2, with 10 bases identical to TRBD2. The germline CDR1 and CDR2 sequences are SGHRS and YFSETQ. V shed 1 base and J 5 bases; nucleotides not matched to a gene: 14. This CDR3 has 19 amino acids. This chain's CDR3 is CASSLRGGGLAGATGELFF. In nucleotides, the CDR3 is TGCGCCAGCAGCTTGAGGGGAGGAGGTCTAGCGGGGGCGACCGGGGAGCTGTTTTTT.

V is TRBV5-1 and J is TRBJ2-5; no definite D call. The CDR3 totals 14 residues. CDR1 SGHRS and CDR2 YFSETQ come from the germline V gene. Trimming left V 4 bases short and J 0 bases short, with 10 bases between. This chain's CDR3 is CASSRLDDQETQYF. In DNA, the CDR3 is TGCGCCAGCAGCCGTCTCGACGACCAAGAGACCCAGTACTTC.

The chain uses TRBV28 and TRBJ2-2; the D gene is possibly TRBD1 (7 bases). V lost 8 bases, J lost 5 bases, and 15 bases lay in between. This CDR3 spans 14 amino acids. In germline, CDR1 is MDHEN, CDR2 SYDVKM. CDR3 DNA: TGTGCCAGCTCGCGGAGGGGGCAGACCGGGGAGCTGTTTTTT. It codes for CASSRRGQTGELFF. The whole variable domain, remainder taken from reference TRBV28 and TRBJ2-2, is DVKVTQSSRYLVKRTGEKVFLECVQDMDHENMFWYRQDPGLGLRLIYFSYDVKMKEKGDIPEGYSVSREKKERFSLILESASTNQTSMYLCASSRRGQTGELFFGEGSRLTVL.

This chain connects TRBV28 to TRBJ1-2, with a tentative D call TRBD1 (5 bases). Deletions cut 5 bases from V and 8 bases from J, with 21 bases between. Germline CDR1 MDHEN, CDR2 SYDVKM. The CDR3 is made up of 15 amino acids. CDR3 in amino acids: CASSLIAPRGTGYTF. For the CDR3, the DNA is TGTGCCAGCAGTCTTATAGCCCCACGAGGGACGGGCTACACCTTC.

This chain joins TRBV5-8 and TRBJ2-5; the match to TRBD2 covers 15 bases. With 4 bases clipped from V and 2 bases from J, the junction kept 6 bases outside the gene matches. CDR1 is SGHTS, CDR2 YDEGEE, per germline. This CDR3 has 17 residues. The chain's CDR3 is CASSLGLAGGSQETQYF. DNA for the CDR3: TGTGCCAGCAGCCTAGGACTAGCGGGGGGGTCGCAAGAGACCCAGTACTTC.

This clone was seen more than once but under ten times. The CDR3 coding sequence is TGTGCCAGCAGTCCCGGGGACACGGGCTACGAGCAGTACTTC. As protein: CASSPGDTGYEQYF. V usage is TRBV6-5 and J usage is TRBJ2-7; possibly TRBD1 for D (6 bases). Trimming removed 5 bases at V and 3 bases at J, with 14 bases between. The CDR3 is 14 amino acids. The germline CDR1 and CDR2 sequences are MNHEY and SVGAGI.

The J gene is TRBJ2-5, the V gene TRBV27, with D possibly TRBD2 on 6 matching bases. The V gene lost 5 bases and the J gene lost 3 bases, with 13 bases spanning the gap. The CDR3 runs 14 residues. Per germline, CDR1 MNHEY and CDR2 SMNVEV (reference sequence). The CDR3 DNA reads TGTGCCAGCAGTCGAACGTGGGGGGAAGAGACCCAGTACTTC. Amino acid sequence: CASSRTWGEETQYF.

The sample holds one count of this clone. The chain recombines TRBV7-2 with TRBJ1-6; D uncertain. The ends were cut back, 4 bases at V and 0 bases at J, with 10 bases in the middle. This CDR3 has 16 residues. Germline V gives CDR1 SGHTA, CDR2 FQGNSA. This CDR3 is CASSSPQSSYNSPLHF. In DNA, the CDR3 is TGTGCCAGCAGCTCTCCACAGAGCTCCTATAATTCACCCCTCCACTTT.

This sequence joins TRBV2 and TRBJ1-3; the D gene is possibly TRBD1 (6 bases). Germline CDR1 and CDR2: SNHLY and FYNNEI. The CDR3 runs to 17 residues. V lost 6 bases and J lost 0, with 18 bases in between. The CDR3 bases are TGTGCCAGCAGCCCTATTACAACAGGGAGCTCTGGAAACACCATATATTTT. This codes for CASSPITTGSSGNTIYF.

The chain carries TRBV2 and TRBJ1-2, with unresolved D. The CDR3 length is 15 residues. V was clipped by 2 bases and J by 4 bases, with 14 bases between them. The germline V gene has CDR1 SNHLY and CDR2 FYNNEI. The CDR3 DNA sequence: TGTGCCAGCAGTGAAAATCCCGAGACGGTCTATGGCTACACCTTC. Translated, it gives CASSENPETVYGYTF. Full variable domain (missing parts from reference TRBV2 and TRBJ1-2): EPEVTQTPSHQVTQMGQEVILRCVPISNHLYFYWYRQILGQKVEFLVSFYNNEISEKSEIFDDQFSVERPDGSNFTLKIRSTKLEDSAMYFCASSENPETVYGYTFGSGTRLTVV.

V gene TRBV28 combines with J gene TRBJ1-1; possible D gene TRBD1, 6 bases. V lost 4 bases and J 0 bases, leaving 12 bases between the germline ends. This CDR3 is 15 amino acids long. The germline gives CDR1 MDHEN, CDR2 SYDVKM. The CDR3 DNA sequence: TGTGCCAGCAGTTGGACCGGGACATTGAACACTGAAGCTTTCTTT. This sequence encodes CASSWTGTLNTEAFF.

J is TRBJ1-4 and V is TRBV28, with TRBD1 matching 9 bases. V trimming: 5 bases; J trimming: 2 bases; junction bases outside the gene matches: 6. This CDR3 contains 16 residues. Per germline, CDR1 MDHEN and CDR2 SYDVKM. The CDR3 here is CASSPRTGVTNEKLFF. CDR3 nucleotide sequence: TGTGCCAGCAGTCCCAGGACAGGGGTGACTAATGAAAAACTGTTTTTT.

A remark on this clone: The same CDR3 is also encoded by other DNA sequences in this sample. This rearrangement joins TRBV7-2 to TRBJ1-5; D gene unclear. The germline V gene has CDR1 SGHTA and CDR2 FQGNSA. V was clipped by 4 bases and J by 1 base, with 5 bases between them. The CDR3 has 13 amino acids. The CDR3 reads CASSSESNQPQHF. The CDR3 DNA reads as TGTGCCAGCAGCTCGGAAAGCAATCAGCCCCAGCATTTT.

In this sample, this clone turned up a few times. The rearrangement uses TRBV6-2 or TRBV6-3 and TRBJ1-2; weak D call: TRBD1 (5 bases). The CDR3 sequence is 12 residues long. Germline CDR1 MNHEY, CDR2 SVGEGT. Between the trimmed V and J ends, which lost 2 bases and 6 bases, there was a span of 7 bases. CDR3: CASSYRGHGYTF. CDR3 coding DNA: TGTGCCAGCAGTTACAGGGGACATGGCTACACCTTC.

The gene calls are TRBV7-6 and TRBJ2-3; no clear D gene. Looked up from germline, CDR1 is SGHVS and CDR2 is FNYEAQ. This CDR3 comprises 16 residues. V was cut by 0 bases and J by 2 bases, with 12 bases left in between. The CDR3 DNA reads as TGTGCCAGCAGCTTAGCGCAGATGGCAGCCACAGATACGCAGTATTTT. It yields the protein CASSLAQMAATDTQYF.

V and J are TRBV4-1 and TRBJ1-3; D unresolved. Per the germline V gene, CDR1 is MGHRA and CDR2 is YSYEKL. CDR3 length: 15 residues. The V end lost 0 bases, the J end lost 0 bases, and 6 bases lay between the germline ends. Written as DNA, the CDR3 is TGCGCCAGCAGCCAAGAGGTCAGCTCTGGAAACACCATATATTTT. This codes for CASSQEVSSGNTIYF.

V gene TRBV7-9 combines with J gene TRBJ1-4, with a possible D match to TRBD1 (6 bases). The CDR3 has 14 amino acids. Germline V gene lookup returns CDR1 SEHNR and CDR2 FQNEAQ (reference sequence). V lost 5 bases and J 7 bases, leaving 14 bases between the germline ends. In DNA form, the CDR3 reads TGTGCCAGCAGCCCAGTACAGGGCTTTGAAAAACTGTTTTTT. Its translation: CASSPVQGFEKLFF.

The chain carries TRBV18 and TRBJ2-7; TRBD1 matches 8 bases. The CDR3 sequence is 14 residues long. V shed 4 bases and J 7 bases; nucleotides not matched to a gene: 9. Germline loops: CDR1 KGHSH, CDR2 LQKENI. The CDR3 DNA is TGTGCCAGCTCACGGGAGCAGGGGGCTGGGGAGCAGTACTTC. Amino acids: CASSREQGAGEQYF.

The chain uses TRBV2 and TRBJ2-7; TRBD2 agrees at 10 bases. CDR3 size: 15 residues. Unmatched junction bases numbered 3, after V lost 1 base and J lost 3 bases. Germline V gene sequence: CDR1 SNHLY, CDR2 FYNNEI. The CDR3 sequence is CASSEGLAGVYEQYF. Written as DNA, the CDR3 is TGTGCCAGCAGTGAAGGGCTAGCGGGGGTCTACGAGCAGTACTTC.

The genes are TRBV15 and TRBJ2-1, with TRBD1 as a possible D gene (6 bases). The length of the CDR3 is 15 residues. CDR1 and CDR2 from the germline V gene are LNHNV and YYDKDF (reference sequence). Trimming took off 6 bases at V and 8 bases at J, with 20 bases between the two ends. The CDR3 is CATSFWWQGSDEQFF. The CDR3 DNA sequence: TGTGCCACCAGTTTCTGGTGGCAGGGGTCCGATGAGCAGTTCTTC.

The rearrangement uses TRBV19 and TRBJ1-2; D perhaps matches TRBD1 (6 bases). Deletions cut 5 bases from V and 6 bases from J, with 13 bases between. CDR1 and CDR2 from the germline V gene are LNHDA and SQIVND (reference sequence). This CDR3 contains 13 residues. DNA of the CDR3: TGTGCCAGTAGTTGGAGACAGGTAGATGGCTACACCTTC. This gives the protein CASSWRQVDGYTF.

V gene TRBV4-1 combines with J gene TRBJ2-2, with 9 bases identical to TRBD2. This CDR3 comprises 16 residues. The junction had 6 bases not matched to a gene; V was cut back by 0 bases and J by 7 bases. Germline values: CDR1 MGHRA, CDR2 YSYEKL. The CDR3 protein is CASSQDGGGASGELFF. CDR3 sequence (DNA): TGCGCCAGCAGCCAAGATGGCGGGGGGGCAAGCGGGGAGCTGTTTTTT.